Each of the 25 T cell receptor beta chains below was sequenced from the same sample in a study of blood T cell repertoires in COVID-19. Sequenced by immunoSEQ multiplex PCR; TCRdb stores in-frame clones only, minus some. The table shows some 300,000 clones, with over 85% occurring only once. The source material was peripheral blood. These receptor sequences come from a woman in her twenties or thirties with COVID-19, enrolled during active disease.

The genes are TRBV4-1 and TRBJ1-1, with 7 bases aligning to TRBD1. The V gene end was trimmed by 1 base and the J gene end by 5 bases; junction bases not matched to a gene: 4. This CDR3 has 14 amino acids. Germline V gives CDR1 MGHRA, CDR2 YSYEKL. The CDR3 loop reads CASSQGSGGTEAFF. The CDR3 nucleotides are TGCGCCAGCAGCCAAGGGTCAGGGGGGACTGAAGCTTTCTTT.

V is TRBV19 and J is TRBJ1-5, with a weak D call TRBD1 (5 bases). Looked up from germline, CDR1 is LNHDA and CDR2 is SQIVND (reference sequence). The germline V and J ends were trimmed by 7 bases and 9 bases, with 25 bases remaining between them. This CDR3 comprises 16 residues. CDR3 nucleotide sequence: TGTGCCAGTATCAACATCCGGGACCCCCTGGGAGGGCCCCAGCATTTT. Its translation is CASINIRDPLGGPQHF. Drawing the rest from reference TRBV19 and TRBJ1-5, the complete variable domain is DGGITQSPKYLFRKEGQNVTLSCEQNLNHDAMYWYRQDPGQGLRLIYYSQIVNDFQKGDIAEGYSVSREKKESFPLTVTSAQKNPTAFYLCASINIRDPLGGPQHFGDGTRLSIL.

The chain couples TRBV7-6 to TRBJ2-7, with 9 bases that match TRBD2. This CDR3 region has 15 residues. V was pared by 1 base and J by 3 bases, with 4 bases of the junction left unmatched. Germline CDR1 SGHVS, CDR2 FNYEAQ. CDR3 sequence: CASSLGTSVNYEQYF. The DNA for the CDR3 is TGTGCCAGCAGCTTAGGGACTAGCGTCAACTACGAGCAGTACTTC.

This clone was counted only a few times. The chain uses TRBV27 and TRBJ2-2, with 8 bases lining up with TRBD1. V was pared by 3 bases and J by 5 bases, with 5 bases of the junction left unmatched. The CDR3 has 15 residues. Germline CDR1 reads MNHEY; CDR2 reads SMNVEV (reference sequence). CDR3 residues: CASSFGQGWTGELFF. As DNA, the CDR3 is TGTGCCAGCAGTTTCGGACAGGGATGGACCGGGGAGCTGTTTTTT.

This chain links TRBV28 with TRBJ1-5; D call uncertain. Germline values: CDR1 MDHEN, CDR2 SYDVKM. V was cut by 3 bases and J by 5 bases, with 23 bases left in between. This CDR3 has 18 residues. CDR3 bases: TGTGCCAGCAGTTTTTTGGAGGCAGGAGCCTCCTTTCATCAGCCCCAGCATTTT. It translates to CASSFLEAGASFHQPQHF.

J is TRBJ1-6 and V is TRBV15; 7 bases match TRBD1. The CDR3 has 16 residues. Looked up from germline, CDR1 is LNHNV and CDR2 is YYDKDF (reference sequence). V trimming: 0 bases; J trimming: 8 bases; junction bases outside the gene matches: 7. CDR3 loop: CATSRDLGDSDSPLHF. Written as DNA, the CDR3 is TGTGCCACCAGCAGAGATTTAGGGGACAGCGATTCACCCCTCCACTTT. Looking up the rest from reference TRBV15 and TRBJ1-6 gives the full variable domain: DAMVIQNPRYQVTQFGKPVTLSCSQTLNHNVMYWYQQKSSQAPKLLFHYYDKDFNNEADTPDNFQSRRPNTSFCFLDIRSPGLGDTAMYLCATSRDLGDSDSPLHFGNGTRLTVT.

The rearrangement links TRBV19 to TRBJ2-2, with D tentatively TRBD1 (6 bases). V dropped 3 bases and J dropped 5 bases, with 16 bases sitting between them. This CDR3 has 16 residues. Germline-derived CDR1 and CDR2 are LNHDA and SQIVND (reference sequence). The CDR3 region is CASSIQGIAITGELFF. CDR3 sequence (DNA): TGTGCCAGTAGTATTCAGGGGATCGCGATAACCGGGGAGCTGTTTTTT.

The chain has TRBV28 and TRBJ1-2, with D hard to call. The CDR3 has 15 amino acids. V lost 4 bases, J lost 4 bases, and 16 bases lay in between. The germline V gene encodes CDR1 MDHEN and CDR2 SYDVKM. CDR3 DNA: TGTGCCAGCAGTTCTCAACGCGGGGTACGCTATGGCTACACCTTC. Translating it yields CASSSQRGVRYGYTF.

This clone was recorded only once. The chain recombines TRBV28 with TRBJ1-1; D not certain. The germline V gene encodes CDR1 MDHEN and CDR2 SYDVKM. CDR3 length equals 12 residues. V dropped 3 bases and J dropped 5 bases, with 7 bases sitting between them. CDR3 nucleotides: TGTGCCAGCAGTTTGGGCAGGACTGAAGCTTTCTTT. Translation: CASSLGRTEAFF.

This chain joins TRBV7-8 and TRBJ2-2; 9 bases match TRBD2. V lost 4 bases to trimming and J lost 5 bases; unmatched junction nucleotides: 8. CDR3 length: 16 residues. The V gene's germline CDR1 is SGHVS and CDR2 FQNEAQ. The CDR3 sequence is CASSSRTSVRTGELFF. DNA of the CDR3: TGTGCCAGCAGCTCCAGGACTAGCGTTAGAACCGGGGAGCTGTTTTTT. Variable domain in full (rest from reference TRBV7-8 and TRBJ2-2): GAGVSQSPRYKVAKRGQDVALRCDPISGHVSLFWYQQALGQGPEFLTYFQNEAQLDKSGLPSDRFFAERPEGSVSTLKIQRTQQEDSAVYLCASSSRTSVRTGELFFGEGSRLTVL.

The gene calls are TRBV2 and TRBJ1-3; D remains ambiguous. This CDR3 contains 14 residues. In germline, CDR1 is SNHLY, CDR2 FYNNEI. V was trimmed by 4 bases and J by 4 bases, leaving 11 bases between them. DNA for the CDR3: TGTGCCAGCAGTGGGTCCCCCAGGGGAAACACCATATATTTT. Its protein is CASSGSPRGNTIYF. The full variable domain, in which reference TRBV2 and TRBJ1-3 provide the parts outside the CDR3, is EPEVTQTPSHQVTQMGQEVILRCVPISNHLYFYWYRQILGQKVEFLVSFYNNEISEKSEIFDDQFSVERPDGSNFTLKIRSTKLEDSAMYFCASSGSPRGNTIYFGEGSWLTVV.

This sequence joins TRBV5-1 and TRBJ1-1; D might be TRBD1 (6 bases). V lost 6 bases and J 1 base, leaving 10 bases between the germline ends. The germline V gene encodes CDR1 SGHRS and CDR2 YFSETQ. CDR3 length: 13 amino acids. Written as DNA, the CDR3 is TGCGCCAGCAAAAGACAGGAGAACACTGAAGCTTTCTTT. Amino acids: CASKRQENTEAFF.

This sequence joins TRBV2 and TRBJ2-3; TRBD1 aligns across 8 bases. Losses at the gene ends were 6 bases for V and 12 bases for J; bases not matched to a gene: 14. The germline gives CDR1 SNHLY, CDR2 FYNNEI. This CDR3 region has 14 residues. The chain's CDR3 is CASSNDRGGVGQYF. CDR3 bases: TGTGCCAGCAGCAACGACAGGGGTGGGGTGGGACAGTATTTT.

The V gene is TRBV5-4, the J gene TRBJ1-4; tentative D call: TRBD1 (6 bases). The CDR3 extends over 13 amino acids. V gave up 4 bases and J gave up 8 bases, with 12 bases separating them. The germline V gene encodes CDR1 SGHNT and CDR2 YYREEE (reference sequence). This chain's CDR3 is CASSIQGREKLFF. The CDR3 DNA reads as TGTGCCAGCAGCATTCAGGGGCGGGAAAAACTGTTTTTT.

The CDR3, as DNA: TGTGCCAGCAGCCAAGAACCGGGGGATGGCTACACCTTC. Its protein product is CASSQEPGDGYTF. J is TRBJ1-2 and V is TRBV14; D is perhaps TRBD1 (5 bases). The V and J ends lost 0 bases and 6 bases respectively, with 8 bases between them. This CDR3 is 13 amino acids long. CDR1 and CDR2 (germline): SGHDN, FVKESK.

The chain recombines TRBV28 with TRBJ1-1; D gene ambiguous. From germline, CDR1 is MDHEN and CDR2 SYDVKM. The germline V and J ends were trimmed by 6 bases and 0 bases, with 8 bases remaining between them. This CDR3 has 13 residues. The CDR3 region has the DNA TGTGCCAGCAGCATCTATTTGAACACTGAAGCTTTCTTT. Translated: CASSIYLNTEAFF.

This chain joins TRBV5-4 and TRBJ2-7; 7 nucleotides align to TRBD2. CDR1 SGHNT and CDR2 YYREEE come from the germline V gene (reference sequence). V trimming: 3 bases; J trimming: 4 bases; junction bases outside the gene matches: 10. The CDR3 totals 15 residues. This chain's CDR3 is CASSSHGGAGYEQYV. DNA for the CDR3: TGTGCCAGCAGCTCCCATGGGGGAGCGGGATACGAGCAGTACGTC.

This clone was seen once. The same CDR3 is also encoded by other DNA sequences in this sample. The chain joins TRBV7-9 to TRBJ1-5; D unclear. The V gene's germline CDR1 is SEHNR and CDR2 FQNEAQ (reference sequence). The length of the CDR3 is 13 residues. V was trimmed by 3 bases and J by 5 bases, leaving 8 bases between them. CDR3 loop: CASSLIGDQPQHF. The CDR3 nucleotides are TGTGCCAGCAGCTTGATCGGGGATCAGCCCCAGCATTTT. Full variable domain (remainder filled in from reference TRBV7-9 and TRBJ1-5): DTGVSQNPRHKITKRGQNVTFRCDPISEHNRLYWYRQTLGQGPEFLTYFQNEAQLEKSRLLSDRFSAERPKGSFSTLEIQRTEQGDSAMYLCASSLIGDQPQHFGDGTRLSIL.

The J gene is TRBJ1-3, the V gene TRBV18; D is unresolved. The CDR3 is 14 residues long. Deletions cut 6 bases from V and 0 bases from J, with 9 bases between. The germline V gene encodes CDR1 KGHSH and CDR2 LQKENI. CDR3 region: CASSTAGSGNTIYF. CDR3 nucleotide sequence: TGTGCCAGCTCGACCGCAGGCTCTGGAAACACCATATATTTT. Full variable domain (rest looked up from reference TRBV18 and TRBJ1-3): NAGVMQNPRHLVRRRGQEARLRCSPMKGHSHVYWYRQLPEEGLKFMVYLQKENIIDESGMPKERFSAEFPKEGPSILRIQQVVRGDSAAYFCASSTAGSGNTIYFGEGSWLTVV.

The CDR3 DNA follows: TGTGCCAGTAGTATAGGGGTGCTAGAGCCCGGGGAGCTGTTTTTT. This encodes CASSIGVLEPGELFF. This chain connects TRBV19 to TRBJ2-2; D call uncertain. V dropped 1 base and J dropped 6 bases, with 12 bases sitting between them. Germline loops: CDR1 LNHDA, CDR2 SQIVND (reference sequence). This CDR3 comprises 15 residues.

The chain employs TRBV5-4 and TRBJ2-5, with TRBD2 identical over 8 bases. The trim removed 1 base at V and 0 bases at J, leaving 8 bases unmatched. Germline V CDR1 and CDR2: SGHNT, YYREEE (reference sequence). This CDR3 contains 17 residues. This chain's CDR3 is CASSLPSLLADQETQYF. Written as DNA, the CDR3 is TGTGCCAGCAGCTTGCCCTCACTACTAGCGGACCAAGAGACCCAGTACTTC.

V is TRBV4-1 and J is TRBJ1-2, with D tentatively TRBD1 (5 bases). V dropped 1 base and J dropped 12 bases, with 12 bases sitting between them. This CDR3 comprises 12 residues. Germline V CDR1 and CDR2: MGHRA, YSYEKL. CDR3 bases: TGCGCCAGCAGCCAAGCAGCAGGGAGGCACACCTTC. Protein product: CASSQAAGRHTF.

This clone was seen a handful of times. V gene TRBV10-1 combines with J gene TRBJ1-1; TRBD1 matches at 7 bases. Germline CDR1 WNHNN, CDR2 SYGVQD (reference sequence). Losses at the gene ends were 2 bases for V and 4 bases for J; bases not matched to a gene: 4. There are 14 residues in the CDR3. The CDR3 loop is CASSEHAGGTEAFF. CDR3 nucleotide sequence: TGCGCCAGCAGTGAGCACGCAGGGGGCACTGAAGCTTTCTTT.

A remark on this clone: One end of the junction is discordant with germline, which a read error may explain. This chain links TRBV7-7 with TRBJ2-1, with 10 positions matching TRBD2. This CDR3 has 15 amino acids. CDR1 is SSHAT, CDR2 FNYEAQ, per germline (reference sequence). CDR3 amino acids: CASSSGLASYNEQFF. CDR3 nucleotides: TGTGCTAGCAGCTCGGGACTAGCGTCCTACAATGAGCAGTTCTTC.

This chain connects TRBV7-2 to TRBJ2-3; TRBD1 matches at 10 bases. The germline gives CDR1 SGHTA, CDR2 FQGNSA. V shed 4 bases, J shed 4 bases, and the junction held 5 bases outside the gene matches. The length of the CDR3 is 15 residues. Written as DNA, the CDR3 is TGTGCCAGCAGCTCATGGACAGGGGGACCAGATACGCAGTATTTT. As protein: CASSSWTGGPDTQYF.